This paragraph covers one T cell receptor beta chain sequence. Its antigen is not identified. The sample originates from a study of yellow fever vaccine responses in identical twins. The study's findings and limits: Convergence reportedly seemed to mark part of the twins' vaccine T cell response, with personalization marking the rest.

This CDR3 is 16 amino acids long. Per germline, CDR1 ENHRY and CDR2 SYGVKD. V was cut by 3 bases and J by 2 bases, with 14 bases left in between. TCRdb ran MiXCR on the RT-PCR reads and lists one entry per CDR3 protein. Altogether 3,600 or so distinct CDR3 sequences are present, 70% to 90% being singletons, with the ten largest covering around 3.6%. Sequencing was performed on T cells from blood (PBMCs), unsorted or a sorted subset (not recorded which), taken before or after yellow fever vaccination (not recorded which). This clonotype was sampled from a woman younger than 35 who received the yellow fever vaccine. The chain links TRBV10-3 to TRBJ2-1; D is unresolved. CDR3 region: CAISEGPADTYNEQFF. The CDR3 coding sequence is TGTGCCATCAGTGAAGGGCCCGCGGATACCTACAATGAGCAGTTCTTC.